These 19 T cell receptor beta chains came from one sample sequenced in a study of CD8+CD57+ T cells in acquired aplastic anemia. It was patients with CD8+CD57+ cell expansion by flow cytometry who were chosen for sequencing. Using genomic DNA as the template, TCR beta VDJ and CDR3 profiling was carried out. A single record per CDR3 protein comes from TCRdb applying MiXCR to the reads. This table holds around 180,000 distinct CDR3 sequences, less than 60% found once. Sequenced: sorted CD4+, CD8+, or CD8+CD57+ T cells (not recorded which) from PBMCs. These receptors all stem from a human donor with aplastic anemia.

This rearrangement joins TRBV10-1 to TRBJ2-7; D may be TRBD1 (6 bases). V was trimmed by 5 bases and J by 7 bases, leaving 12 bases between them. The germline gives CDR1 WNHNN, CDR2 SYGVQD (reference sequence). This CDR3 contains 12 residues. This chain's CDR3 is CASSSGRGEQYF. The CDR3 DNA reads TGCGCCAGCAGTTCCGGTAGGGGGGAGCAGTACTTC.

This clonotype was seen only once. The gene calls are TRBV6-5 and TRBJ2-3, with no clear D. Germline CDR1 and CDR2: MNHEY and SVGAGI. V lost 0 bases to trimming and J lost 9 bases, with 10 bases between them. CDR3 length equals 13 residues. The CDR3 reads CASSYSTYWTQYF. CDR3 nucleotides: TGTGCCAGCAGTTACTCGACTTACTGGACGCAGTATTTT.

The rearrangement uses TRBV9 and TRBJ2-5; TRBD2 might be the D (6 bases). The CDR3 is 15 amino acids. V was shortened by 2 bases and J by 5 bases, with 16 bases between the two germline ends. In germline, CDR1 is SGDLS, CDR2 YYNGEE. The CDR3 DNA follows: TGTGCCAGCAGCGTGGTTGGCGGGACGGGGGAGACCCAGTACTTC. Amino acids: CASSVVGGTGETQYF.

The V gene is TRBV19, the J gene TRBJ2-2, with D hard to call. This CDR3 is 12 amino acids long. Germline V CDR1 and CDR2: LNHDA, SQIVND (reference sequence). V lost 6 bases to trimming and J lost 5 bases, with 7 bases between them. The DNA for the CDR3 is TGTGCCAGTAGGCGGTCGACCGGGGAGCTGTTTTTT. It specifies CASRRSTGELFF.

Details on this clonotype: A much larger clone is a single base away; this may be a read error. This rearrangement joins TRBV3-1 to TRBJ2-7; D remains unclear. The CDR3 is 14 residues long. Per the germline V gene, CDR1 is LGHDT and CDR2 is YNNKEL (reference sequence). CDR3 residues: CASSQGHATSEQCF. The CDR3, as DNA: TGTGCCAGCAGCCAGGGCCACGCAACCTCCGAGCAGTGCTTC.

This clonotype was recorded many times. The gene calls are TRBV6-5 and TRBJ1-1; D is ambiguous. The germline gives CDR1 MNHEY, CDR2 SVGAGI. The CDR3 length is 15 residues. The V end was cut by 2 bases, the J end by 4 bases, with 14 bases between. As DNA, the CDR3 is TGTGCCAGCAGTTACGAGGCAAAGGTGAGCACTGAAGCTTTCTTT. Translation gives CASSYEAKVSTEAFF.

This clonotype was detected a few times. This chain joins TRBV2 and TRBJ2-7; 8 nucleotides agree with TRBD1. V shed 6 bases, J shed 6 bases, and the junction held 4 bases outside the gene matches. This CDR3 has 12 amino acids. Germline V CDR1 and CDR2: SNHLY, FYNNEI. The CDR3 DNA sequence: TGTGCCAGCAGACAGGGGGGAGGCGAGCAGTACTTC. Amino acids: CASRQGGGEQYF.

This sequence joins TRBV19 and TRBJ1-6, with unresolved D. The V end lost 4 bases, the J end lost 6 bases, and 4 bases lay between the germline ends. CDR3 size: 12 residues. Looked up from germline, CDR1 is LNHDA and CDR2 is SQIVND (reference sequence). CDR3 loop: CASSRANSPLHF. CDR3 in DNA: TGTGCCAGTAGTAGAGCTAATTCACCCCTCCACTTT.

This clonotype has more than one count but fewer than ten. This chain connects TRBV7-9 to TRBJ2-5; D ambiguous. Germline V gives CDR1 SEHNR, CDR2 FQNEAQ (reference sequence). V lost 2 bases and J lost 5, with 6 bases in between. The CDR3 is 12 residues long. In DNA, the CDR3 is TGTGCCAGCAGCTTACTACTGGAGACCCAGTACTTC. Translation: CASSLLLETQYF.

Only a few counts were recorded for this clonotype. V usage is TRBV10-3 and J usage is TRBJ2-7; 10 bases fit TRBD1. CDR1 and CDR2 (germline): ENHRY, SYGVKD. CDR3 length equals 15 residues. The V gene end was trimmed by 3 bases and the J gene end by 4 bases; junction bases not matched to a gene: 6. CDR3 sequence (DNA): TGTGCCATCAGTGAAGGGGACAGGGGCGGGTACGAGCAGTACTTC. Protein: CAISEGDRGGYEQYF.

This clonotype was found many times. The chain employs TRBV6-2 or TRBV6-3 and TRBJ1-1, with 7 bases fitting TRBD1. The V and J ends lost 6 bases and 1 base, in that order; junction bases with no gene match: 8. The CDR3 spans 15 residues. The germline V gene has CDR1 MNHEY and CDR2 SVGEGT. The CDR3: CASRHTWTGNTEAFF. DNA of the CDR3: TGTGCCAGCAGGCACACCTGGACAGGGAACACTGAAGCTTTCTTT.

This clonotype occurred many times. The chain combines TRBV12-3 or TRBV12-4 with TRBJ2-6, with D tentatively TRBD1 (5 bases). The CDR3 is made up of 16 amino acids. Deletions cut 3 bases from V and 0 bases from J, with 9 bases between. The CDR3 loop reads CASSFAGISGANVLTF. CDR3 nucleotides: TGTGCCAGCAGTTTCGCAGGGATCTCTGGGGCCAACGTCCTGACTTTC.

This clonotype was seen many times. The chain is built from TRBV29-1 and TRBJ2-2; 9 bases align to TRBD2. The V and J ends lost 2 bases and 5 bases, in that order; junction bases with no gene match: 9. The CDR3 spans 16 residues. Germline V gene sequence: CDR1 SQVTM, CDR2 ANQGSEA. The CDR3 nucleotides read TGCAGCGTTGAATCGGTAGCGGGAGTCGGAACCGGGGAGCTGTTTTTT. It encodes CSVESVAGVGTGELFF.

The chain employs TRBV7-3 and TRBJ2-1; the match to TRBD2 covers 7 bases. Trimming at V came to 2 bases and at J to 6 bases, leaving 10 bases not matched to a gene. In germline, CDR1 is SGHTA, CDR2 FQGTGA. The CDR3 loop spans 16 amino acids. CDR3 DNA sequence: TGTGCCAGCAGCTTAGGCGGGCTAGCGGCCTCCAATGAGCAGTTCTTC. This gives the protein CASSLGGLAASNEQFF.

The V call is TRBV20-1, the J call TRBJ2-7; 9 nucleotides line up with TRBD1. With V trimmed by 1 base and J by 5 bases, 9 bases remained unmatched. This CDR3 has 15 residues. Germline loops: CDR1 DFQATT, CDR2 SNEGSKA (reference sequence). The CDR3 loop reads CSARAGTGTGDEQYF. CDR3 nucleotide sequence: TGCAGTGCTAGAGCCGGGACAGGGACTGGGGACGAGCAGTACTTC.

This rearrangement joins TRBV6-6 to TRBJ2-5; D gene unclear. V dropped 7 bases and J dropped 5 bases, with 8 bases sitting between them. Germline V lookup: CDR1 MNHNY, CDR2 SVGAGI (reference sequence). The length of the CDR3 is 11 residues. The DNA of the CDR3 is TGTGCCAGCAAGTTGGTGGAGACCCAGTACTTC. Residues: CASKLVETQYF.

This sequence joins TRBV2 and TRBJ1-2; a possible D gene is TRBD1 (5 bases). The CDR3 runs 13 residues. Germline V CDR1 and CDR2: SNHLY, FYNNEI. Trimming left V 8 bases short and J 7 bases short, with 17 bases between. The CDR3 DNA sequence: TGTGCCAGCCAGGGCGAGATGAGCACTGGCTACACCTTC. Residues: CASQGEMSTGYTF.

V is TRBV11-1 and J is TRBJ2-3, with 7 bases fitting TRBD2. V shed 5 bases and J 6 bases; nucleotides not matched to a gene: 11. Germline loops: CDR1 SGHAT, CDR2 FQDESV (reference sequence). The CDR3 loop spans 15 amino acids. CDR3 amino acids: CASSPGIRGGDTQYF. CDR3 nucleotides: TGTGCCAGCAGCCCCGGGATACGCGGGGGTGATACGCAGTATTTT.

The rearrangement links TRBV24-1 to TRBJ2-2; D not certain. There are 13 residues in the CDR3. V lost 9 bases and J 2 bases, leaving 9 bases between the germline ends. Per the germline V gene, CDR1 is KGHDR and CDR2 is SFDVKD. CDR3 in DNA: TGTGCCACCGAGCACACAAACACCGGGGAGCTGTTTTTT. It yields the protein CATEHTNTGELFF.